These 18 T cell receptor beta chains were sequenced from one sample in a study of long-term antiretroviral therapy in people with HIV. The assay, immunoSEQ v3.0, was run at survey level. Repertoires were generated with immunoSEQ multiplex PCR, while TCRdb's copy carries only in-frame clones and drops some. Here the sample spans 13,000 to 15,000 clones, roughly 78% being singletons. The starting material was unsorted PBMCs, obtained 3.2 years before starting antiretroviral therapy. The source of these receptors is a man between 35 and 55 years old with HIV.

The gene calls are TRBV2 and TRBJ2-7; perhaps TRBD1 as D (5 bases). Germline V gene data show CDR1 as SNHLY and CDR2 as FYNNEI. This CDR3 has 15 residues. Trimming removed 0 bases from V and 3 bases from J, with 12 bases in between. DNA for the CDR3: TGTGCCAGCAGTGAAGCGGGTAGGGGTGGCTACGAGCAGTACTTC. The encoded protein is CASSEAGRGGYEQYF.

The chain recombines TRBV7-8 with TRBJ2-7; TRBD2 aligns across 8 bases. Unmatched junction bases numbered 12, after V lost 5 bases and J lost 3 bases. The CDR3 runs 16 residues. CDR1 and CDR2 from the germline V gene are SGHVS and FQNEAQ. In DNA form, the CDR3 reads TGTGCCAGCAGCCCCCGGGGGGGATTAGCTCTCTACGAGCAGTACTTC. Its protein is CASSPRGGLALYEQYF.

The rearrangement uses TRBV7-9 and TRBJ2-7; 8 bases line up with TRBD1. This CDR3 spans 14 amino acids. Germline CDR1 is SEHNR and CDR2 is FQNEAQ (reference sequence). V shed 4 bases and J 4 bases; nucleotides not matched to a gene: 6. The CDR3 here is CASSSQGAGYEQYF. DNA for the CDR3: TGTGCCAGCAGCTCCCAGGGGGCCGGGTACGAGCAGTACTTC.

This chain connects TRBV2 to TRBJ2-7; the match to TRBD1 covers 7 bases. The germline CDR1 and CDR2 sequences are SNHLY and FYNNEI. This CDR3 has 14 amino acids. V dropped 4 bases and J dropped 0; count of bases not matched to a gene: 3. The CDR3 DNA reads TGTGCCAGCAGTGGACGGACAGGCTCCTACGAGCAGTACTTC. Translated: CASSGRTGSYEQYF.

A few counts support this clone. The rearrangement links TRBV2 to TRBJ1-6; 7 bases are shared with TRBD1. Trimming took 6 bases from V and 7 from J; bases not matched to a gene: 3. The CDR3 runs 13 residues. Germline values: CDR1 SNHLY, CDR2 FYNNEI. The CDR3, as DNA: TGTGCCAGCAGCGGACAGGAGAATTCACCCCTCCACTTT. This sequence encodes CASSGQENSPLHF.

The chain combines TRBV19 with TRBJ1-6; D might be TRBD1 (5 bases). The CDR3 is 17 amino acids. V was pared by 5 bases and J by 0 bases, with 14 bases between. Germline CDR1 LNHDA, CDR2 SQIVND (reference sequence). The CDR3 nucleotides are TGTGCCAGTAGTGAGGTTACAGGCAGCTCCTATAATTCACCCCTCCACTTT. Translating gives CASSEVTGSSYNSPLHF. Complete variable domain (other parts from reference TRBV19 and TRBJ1-6): DGGITQSPKYLFRKEGQNVTLSCEQNLNHDAMYWYRQDPGQGLRLIYYSQIVNDFQKGDIAEGYSVSREKKESFPLTVTSAQKNPTAFYLCASSEVTGSSYNSPLHFGNGTRLTVT.

This CDR3 is CASSFSGLGKNIQYF. The DNA of the CDR3 is TGTGCCAGCAGTTTTAGTGGGTTGGGGAAAAACATTCAGTACTTC. The chain employs TRBV27 and TRBJ2-4; D call uncertain. V lost 3 bases and J 4 bases, leaving 13 bases between the germline ends. From germline, CDR1 is MNHEY and CDR2 SMNVEV (reference sequence). The CDR3 totals 15 residues.

The chain uses TRBV19 and TRBJ1-5, with unresolved D. Germline V lookup: CDR1 LNHDA, CDR2 SQIVND (reference sequence). This CDR3 is 15 amino acids long. V was clipped by 0 bases and J by 1 base, with 7 bases between them. CDR3 DNA sequence: TGTGCCAGTAGTATAGAGCAATCCAGCAATCAGCCCCAGCATTTT. It specifies CASSIEQSSNQPQHF.

This clone has more than one count but fewer than ten. V gene TRBV19 combines with J gene TRBJ2-7; TRBD2 matches at 9 bases. The V segment lost 2 bases and the J segment 5 bases; nucleotides outside the gene matches: 4. CDR1 is LNHDA and CDR2 is SQIVND in the germline V gene (reference sequence). The CDR3 contains 14 residues. The CDR3 sequence is CASSIQAGGDEQYF. The CDR3 nucleotides read TGTGCCAGTAGTATACAAGCGGGGGGTGACGAGCAGTACTTC.

The chain uses TRBV5-1 and TRBJ1-2; a weak D match, TRBD1 (6 bases). The CDR3 is made up of 13 amino acids. From germline, CDR1 is SGHRS and CDR2 YFSETQ. V shed 0 bases and J shed 4 bases, with 7 bases lying between them. The CDR3 nucleotides are TGCGCCAGCAGCTTGGGAGGGGGCTATGGCTACACCTTC. It yields the protein CASSLGGGYGYTF. Full variable domain (missing parts from reference TRBV5-1 and TRBJ1-2): KAGVTQTPRYLIKTRGQQVTLSCSPISGHRSVSWYQQTPGQGLQFLFEYFSETQRNKGNFPGRFSGRQFSNSRSEMNVSTLELGDSALYLCASSLGGGYGYTFGSGTRLTVV.

The chain employs TRBV15 and TRBJ2-7; unclear D gene. The CDR3 contains 15 residues. Trimming removed 0 bases from V and 0 bases from J, with 9 bases in between. Germline V gene data show CDR1 as LNHNV and CDR2 as YYDKDF (reference sequence). The CDR3, as DNA: TGTGCCACCAGCAGAGATCACGGGCGCTCCTACGAGCAGTACTTC. It codes for CATSRDHGRSYEQYF.

A remark on this clone: At one end, the junction sequence differs from germline, possibly due to a read error. The CDR3 spells CAITERASGEDEQFF. The CDR3 DNA follows: TGTGCCATCACTGAGAGGGCTAGCGGGGAGGATGAGCAGTTCTTC. The chain combines TRBV10-3 with TRBJ2-1; TRBD2 matches at 9 bases. The CDR3 covers 15 residues. Germline V gene data show CDR1 as ENHRY and CDR2 as SYGVKD.

This clone was recorded only once. The CDR3 DNA is TGTGCCAGCAGTCCAGGGACCGGGAATTCACCCCTCCACTTT. Residues: CASSPGTGNSPLHF. V is TRBV6-6 and J is TRBJ1-6, with D perhaps TRBD1 (5 bases). Trimming took off 5 bases at V and 7 bases at J, with 12 bases between the two ends. CDR1 MNHNY and CDR2 SVGAGI come from the germline V gene (reference sequence). The CDR3 length is 14 residues.

V and J are TRBV10-3 and TRBJ1-6; no firm D call. Looked up from germline, CDR1 is ENHRY and CDR2 is SYGVKD. V was cut by 3 bases and J by 10 bases, with 10 bases left in between. CDR3 length equals 13 residues. The DNA of the CDR3 is TGTGCCATCAGTGAAGCCGCCGGATCACCCCTCCACTTT. Protein: CAISEAAGSPLHF.

The chain has TRBV9 and TRBJ2-5; maybe TRBD2 (7 bases). From germline, CDR1 is SGDLS and CDR2 YYNGEE. This CDR3 has 17 residues. The V end lost 4 bases, the J end lost 5 bases, and 24 bases lay between the germline ends. CDR3 amino acids: CASSSLWGGAPQETQYF. The CDR3 DNA sequence: TGTGCCAGCAGCTCTCTTTGGGGGGGGGCCCCCCAGGAGACCCAGTACTTC.

This chain joins TRBV4-2 and TRBJ1-3, with unresolved D. The CDR3 is made up of 16 amino acids. Trimming took off 0 bases at V and 2 bases at J, with 11 bases between the two ends. Germline V CDR1 and CDR2: LGHNA, YNFKEQ. In nucleotides, the CDR3 is TGTGCCAGCAGCCAAGAGGCACAGACAACTGGAAACACCATATATTTT. It encodes CASSQEAQTTGNTIYF.

This chain uses TRBV29-1 with TRBJ1-1; TRBD1 aligns across 9 bases. The V segment lost 5 bases and the J segment 3 bases; nucleotides outside the gene matches: 4. The CDR3 is 13 residues long. CDR1 and CDR2 from the germline V gene are SQVTM and ANQGSEA. CDR3 nucleotide sequence: TGCAGCGTTCGGACAGGGGTTGACACTGAAGCTTTCTTT. Translated: CSVRTGVDTEAFF.

The rearrangement uses TRBV7-3 and TRBJ2-2; TRBD2 is a possible D gene (6 bases). The V gene lost 4 bases and the J gene lost 6 bases, with 21 bases spanning the gap. Germline lookup yields CDR1 SGHTA and CDR2 FQGTGA. There are 17 residues in the CDR3. For the CDR3, the DNA is TGTGCCAGCAGCTCTGGCCTGGGCGGGGCGTGGTCCGGGGAGCTGTTTTTT. It yields the protein CASSSGLGGAWSGELFF.